One sample yielded the 26 T cell receptor beta chains listed below, sequenced in a study of T-cell memory formation after mild COVID-19. TCRdb analysed the 5' RACE reads with MiXCR anew, one entry per CDR3 protein. The repertoire includes around 250,000 distinct CDR3 sequences, about 16% of them detected once, and roughly 20% sits in the top ten. Sequenced sample: PBMCs or a T cell subset sorted from them (not recorded which). These receptors all come from a man younger than 30 who had mild COVID-19 (a few samples of this study predate the infection). Cell type and time point are not known.

V is TRBV4-1 and J is TRBJ1-6; perhaps TRBD1 as D (5 bases). CDR3 length: 14 amino acids. The V gene's germline CDR1 is MGHRA and CDR2 YSYEKL. Trimming pared 4 bases from V and 10 bases from J, leaving 14 bases between. The CDR3 protein is CASSPPQGSSPLHF. The CDR3 DNA reads as TGCGCCAGCAGCCCTCCGCAGGGATCCTCACCCCTCCACTTT.

The gene calls are TRBV7-9 and TRBJ2-6; no clear D gene. V gave up 1 base and J gave up 2 bases, with 6 bases separating them. Germline V gene sequence: CDR1 SEHNR, CDR2 FQNEAQ (reference sequence). The CDR3 covers 15 residues. The CDR3 bases are TGTGCCAGCAGCTTAGATGGGGCTGGGGCCAACGTCCTGACTTTC. It specifies CASSLDGAGANVLTF.

This rearrangement joins TRBV9 to TRBJ1-3; TRBD1 is a possible D gene (6 bases). Trimming shortened V by 4 bases and J by 4 bases, and 15 bases separated the two germline ends. CDR1 is SGDLS, CDR2 YYNGEE, per germline. There are 15 residues in the CDR3. In DNA, the CDR3 is TGTGCCAGCAGCCCCGGGGCAGGGGCAGGAAACACCATATATTTT. It translates to CASSPGAGAGNTIYF.

This clonotype was seen more than once but under ten times. V and J are TRBV11-2 and TRBJ2-5, with 9 bases aligning to TRBD2. CDR3 length: 16 amino acids. In germline, CDR1 is SGHAT, CDR2 FQNNGV. The V and J ends lost 5 bases and 4 bases, in that order; junction bases with no gene match: 11. CDR3 coding DNA: TGTGCCAGCAGCCCGATGCCTAGCGGGGTAGGAGAGACCCAGTACTTC. Protein: CASSPMPSGVGETQYF.

The chain uses TRBV13 and TRBJ2-1, with 10 nucleotides matching TRBD2. The V gene's germline CDR1 is PRHDT and CDR2 FYEKMQ (reference sequence). The ends lost 4 bases at V and 0 bases at J; junction bases unmatched: 3. The CDR3 is 16 residues long. The CDR3 sequence: CASSSLAGFSYNEQFF. CDR3 bases: TGTGCCAGCAGCTCACTAGCGGGGTTCTCCTACAATGAGCAGTTCTTC.

The rearrangement joins TRBV7-9 to TRBJ2-5; the D gene is possibly TRBD2 (9 bases). Per the germline V gene, CDR1 is SEHNR and CDR2 is FQNEAQ (reference sequence). V lost 0 bases and J lost 5, with 22 bases in between. This CDR3 is built from 18 residues. The CDR3 is CASSLAMSASGDRETQYF. The CDR3 region has the DNA TGTGCCAGCAGCTTAGCGATGTCGGCTAGCGGGGACAGGGAGACCCAGTACTTC.

V gene TRBV20-1 combines with J gene TRBJ2-5; no clear D. CDR1 is DFQATT and CDR2 is SNEGSKA in the germline V gene (reference sequence). V shed 2 bases and J shed 4 bases, with 17 bases lying between them. This CDR3 has 15 residues. This chain's CDR3 is CSARSGLEAGETQYF. The CDR3 DNA reads TGCAGTGCTAGATCAGGCCTAGAGGCAGGAGAGACCCAGTACTTC.

This chain links TRBV6-2 or TRBV6-3 with TRBJ2-7; no clear D. The CDR3 loop spans 12 amino acids. The V end lost 5 bases, the J end lost 3 bases, and 8 bases lay between the germline ends. The germline V gene has CDR1 MNHEY and CDR2 SVGEGT. CDR3 protein: CASSELGYEQYV. The DNA for the CDR3 is TGTGCCAGCAGTGAACTGGGCTACGAGCAGTACGTC.

This clonotype came up a few times. The chain recombines TRBV7-2 with TRBJ1-2; maybe TRBD1 (6 bases). V gave up 5 bases and J gave up 5 bases, with 18 bases separating them. The CDR3 sequence is 15 residues long. Germline V CDR1 and CDR2: SGHTA, FQGNSA. The DNA for the CDR3 is TGTGCCAGCAGCCACCCCACCCGACAGGAGTATGGCTACACCTTC. This gives the protein CASSHPTRQEYGYTF.

This clonotype was counted only a few times. The genes are TRBV4-2 and TRBJ2-3; D call uncertain. Germline CDR1 reads LGHNA; CDR2 reads YNFKEQ. The CDR3 length is 15 residues. Between the trimmed V and J ends, which lost 1 base and 10 bases, there was a span of 18 bases. CDR3 region: CASSQALLLSSSQYF. The CDR3 region has the DNA TGTGCCAGCAGCCAAGCCCTCCTCCTAAGTAGCTCGCAGTATTTT.

The chain is built from TRBV4-3 and TRBJ2-4; TRBD1 agrees at 10 bases. CDR3 length: 17 amino acids. CDR1 and CDR2 (germline): LGHNA, YSLEER. V lost 4 bases and J lost 2; bases outside the gene matches: 8. The CDR3 reads CASSPLWDRGSKNIQYF. CDR3 in DNA: TGCGCCAGCAGCCCCCTTTGGGACAGGGGTTCCAAAAACATTCAGTACTTC.

This clonotype was counted at least ten times. V gene TRBV4-3 combines with J gene TRBJ2-7; TRBD1 aligns across 8 bases. With V trimmed by 3 bases and J by 0 bases, 4 bases remained unmatched. This CDR3 has 15 residues. Germline V gives CDR1 LGHNA, CDR2 YSLEER. The CDR3 reads CASSQGTGPSYEQYF. The CDR3, as DNA: TGCGCCAGCAGCCAGGGGACAGGCCCCTCCTACGAGCAGTACTTC.

This clonotype has only a few counts. The chain combines TRBV7-3 with TRBJ2-5; 8 bases align to TRBD2. J was trimmed by 3 bases and V by 2 bases; bases with no gene match: 8. The CDR3 has 16 residues. Germline V gene sequence: CDR1 SGHTA, CDR2 FQGTGA. CDR3 coding DNA: TGTGCCAGCAGCTTACCCTTAGCGGGGCCGAAAGAGACCCAGTACTTC. Protein sequence: CASSLPLAGPKETQYF.

This clonotype was seen more than once but under ten times. V is TRBV27 and J is TRBJ2-7; the D gene could be TRBD1 or TRBD2 (6 bases each). V was shortened by 1 base and J by 4 bases, with 11 bases between the two germline ends. The germline gives CDR1 MNHEY, CDR2 SMNVEV (reference sequence). The CDR3 has 14 amino acids. CDR3 amino acids: CASSLLPGAYEQYV. The CDR3 nucleotides read TGTGCCAGCAGTTTATTGCCGGGGGCATACGAGCAGTACGTC.

There are a few counts of this clonotype. The chain employs TRBV7-3 and TRBJ2-7; a weak D match, TRBD1 (5 bases). This CDR3 has 13 residues. In germline, CDR1 is SGHTA, CDR2 FQGTGA. V lost 4 bases and J lost 2, with 9 bases in between. The CDR3 bases are TGTGCCAGCAGCTCGGACATTACCTACGAGCAGTACTTC. It encodes CASSSDITYEQYF.

This chain links TRBV7-9 with TRBJ2-5; D is perhaps TRBD1 (5 bases). CDR1 and CDR2 from the germline V gene are SEHNR and FQNEAQ (reference sequence). The CDR3 length is 14 residues. The V end lost 5 bases, the J end lost 5 bases, and 15 bases lay between the germline ends. CDR3 loop: CASSTTVSRETQYF. CDR3 nucleotides: TGTGCCAGCAGCACGACAGTATCCCGGGAGACCCAGTACTTC.

The chain combines TRBV9 with TRBJ2-5; D remains ambiguous. V lost 0 bases to trimming and J lost 2 bases, with 11 bases between them. The CDR3 extends over 15 amino acids. CDR1 is SGDLS and CDR2 is YYNGEE in the germline V gene. CDR3 loop: CASSVEWADQETQYF. In DNA form, the CDR3 reads TGTGCCAGCAGCGTAGAATGGGCAGATCAAGAGACCCAGTACTTC. Based on the CDR3 plus reference TRBV9 and TRBJ2-5, the full variable domain is DSGVTQTPKHLITATGQRVTLRCSPRSGDLSVYWYQQSLDQGLQFLIQYYNGEERAKGNILERFSAQQFPDLHSELNLSSLELGDSALYFCASSVEWADQETQYFGPGTRLLVL.

This clonotype was found a few times. The rearrangement links TRBV6-5 to TRBJ1-2; D unresolved. There are 15 residues in the CDR3. Trimming shortened V by 0 bases and J by 1 base, and 9 bases separated the two germline ends. Germline-derived CDR1 and CDR2 are MNHEY and SVGAGI. This chain's CDR3 is CASSYSARLNYGYTF. The CDR3 nucleotides read TGTGCCAGCAGTTACTCGGCCCGCCTTAACTATGGCTACACCTTC.

This clonotype was seen only a few times. The J gene is TRBJ1-5, the V gene TRBV7-8; no clear D. V lost 4 bases, J lost 0 bases, and 10 bases lay in between. The CDR3 consists of 15 residues. Germline V gene sequence: CDR1 SGHVS, CDR2 FQNEAQ. CDR3 sequence: CASSSWLYSNQPQHF. Written as DNA, the CDR3 is TGTGCCAGCAGCTCGTGGCTGTATAGCAATCAGCCCCAGCATTTT.

The J gene is TRBJ2-3, the V gene TRBV27; a possible D gene is TRBD1 (6 bases). The CDR3 is made up of 14 amino acids. Germline V CDR1 and CDR2: MNHEY, SMNVEV (reference sequence). V was trimmed by 5 bases and J by 4 bases, leaving 13 bases between them. CDR3 nucleotide sequence: TGTGCCAGCAGTGGCCAGGGGAAGCCAGATACGCAGTATTTT. This gives the protein CASSGQGKPDTQYF.

This clonotype was seen a handful of times. The chain has TRBV10-3 and TRBJ2-3; D is perhaps TRBD2 (5 bases). The CDR3 consists of 14 residues. CDR1 is ENHRY, CDR2 SYGVKD, per germline. V was cut by 6 bases and J by 6 bases, with 16 bases left in between. In DNA form, the CDR3 reads TGTGCCATCAGCAACTCGGGGAGCCGGGATACGCAGTATTTT. Its translation is CAISNSGSRDTQYF.

J is TRBJ2-7 and V is TRBV16, with D tentatively TRBD1 (5 bases). The germline CDR1 and CDR2 sequences are KGHSY and FQNENV. V was trimmed by 0 bases and J by 1 base, leaving 13 bases between them. The CDR3 has 16 residues. The CDR3 region is CASSQSVQGSSYEQYV. The CDR3 nucleotides read TGTGCCAGCAGCCAATCGGTCCAGGGCTCGTCCTACGAGCAGTACGTC.

This clonotype was recorded at least ten times. The chain joins TRBV5-1 to TRBJ2-1; D may be TRBD1 (6 bases). This CDR3 is built from 14 residues. V shed 4 bases and J shed 3 bases, with 11 bases lying between them. Germline-derived CDR1 and CDR2 are SGHRS and YFSETQ. For the CDR3, the DNA is TGCGCCAGCAGCGGAAGGACAGTCTACAATGAGCAGTTCTTC. Protein: CASSGRTVYNEQFF.

A few counts support this clonotype. J is TRBJ2-5 and V is TRBV28; the D gene is possibly TRBD1 (8 bases). With 7 bases removed from V and 5 bases from J, the gap between germline ends came to 17 bases. Germline V CDR1 and CDR2: MDHEN, SYDVKM. This CDR3 is built from 14 residues. CDR3 sequence (DNA): TGTGCCAGCATAACTACAGGGGGAGGGGAGACCCAGTACTTC. It translates to CASITTGGGETQYF.

The chain is built from TRBV5-1 and TRBJ2-1; the match to TRBD2 covers 14 bases. The junction had 6 bases not matched to a gene; V was cut back by 4 bases and J by 6 bases. Germline V gene data show CDR1 as SGHRS and CDR2 as YFSETQ. This CDR3 has 16 amino acids. The CDR3 DNA reads as TGCGCCAGCAGCCAAAGGGGACTAGCGGGGGTCAATGAGCAGTTCTTC. Translating gives CASSQRGLAGVNEQFF.

V and J are TRBV28 and TRBJ2-1, with D perhaps TRBD2 (6 bases). The CDR3 is 16 residues long. Germline CDR1 is MDHEN and CDR2 is SYDVKM. The V end was cut by 3 bases, the J end by 4 bases, with 16 bases between. CDR3 nucleotide sequence: TGTGCCAGCAGTTTCCTTACCGGGACTCCATACAATGAGCAGTTCTTC. It translates to CASSFLTGTPYNEQFF.